The entry below gives a single TCR beta chain sequence along with its context. Its antigen is not known. The time point denotes: newly diagnosed GD, antithyroid drugs for less than 3 months. Generation of the TCR library employed RNA extracted from PBMCs. This sample is drawn from a study of regulatory T cells in long-lasting Graves disease. The study's findings and limits: Blood alone, not thyroid tissue, was studied.

Libraries of TCR beta came from iRepertoire HTBI primers plus Arm-PCR of CDR3 regions. TCRdb recomputed calls from the multiplex PCR reads with MiXCR, one row per CDR3 protein. The sample shows some 200,000 distinct CDR3 sequences, roughly 18% of them seen only once. This sample was also put to use in a study of T cells in Graves' hyperthyroidism and ophthalmopathy.

The source was peripheral blood mononuclear cells (PBMCs), collected at new diagnosis, from a patient treated with antithyroid drugs. This TCR came from a woman in her 30s with Graves disease.

DNA of the CDR3: TGTGCCAGCAGTGGACAGGGGGTGAGGGAGCAGTACTTC. This sequence encodes CASSGQGVREQYF. This chain uses TRBV2 with TRBJ2-7; TRBD1 agrees at 9 bases. Germline CDR1 SNHLY, CDR2 FYNNEI. J was trimmed by 7 bases and V by 4 bases; bases with no gene match: 5. The CDR3 has 13 amino acids.